This T cell receptor beta chain emerged from a study of blood T cell repertoires in COVID-19. On the study more broadly: COVID-19 samples, acute and convalescent, were from the United States, Italy and Spain. T cells, B-cell-depleted T cells, or PBMCs provided the cDNA or gDNA that served as material.

V was trimmed by 3 bases and J by 5 bases, leaving 9 bases between them. Per germline, CDR1 KGHDR and CDR2 SFDVKD. There are 14 residues in the CDR3. Patients in Seattle were enrolled during active infection, then followed longitudinally. Original processing notes: Researchers report that nucleated cell counts were estimated from reference gene primer amplification. Clones were sequenced by immunoSEQ multiplex PCR, and TCRdb holds only the in-frame ones, with some missing. V, J and clone size were drawn from that table, and D and trimming were deduced from the DNA. Of a few hundred thousand clones in the sample, 70% to 90% were seen once.

The sequence was collected from a human donor with COVID-19, enrolled during active disease. The donor label of this sample is uncertain. Material: peripheral blood. V usage is TRBV24-1 and J usage is TRBJ2-2; unclear D gene. This CDR3 is CATSDPRRTGELFF. In nucleotides, the CDR3 is TGTGCCACCAGTGATCCGCGGCGAACCGGGGAGCTGTTTTTT.